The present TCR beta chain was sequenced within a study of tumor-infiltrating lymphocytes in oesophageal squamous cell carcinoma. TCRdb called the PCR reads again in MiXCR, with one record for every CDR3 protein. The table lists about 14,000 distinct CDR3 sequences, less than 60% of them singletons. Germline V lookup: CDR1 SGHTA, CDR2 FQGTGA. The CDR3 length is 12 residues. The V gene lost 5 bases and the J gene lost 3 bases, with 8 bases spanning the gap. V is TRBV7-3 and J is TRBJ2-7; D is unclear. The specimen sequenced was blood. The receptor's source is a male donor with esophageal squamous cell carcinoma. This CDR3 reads CASSRVYYEQYF. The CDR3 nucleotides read TGTGCCAGCAGCAGAGTCTACTACGAGCAGTACTTC.